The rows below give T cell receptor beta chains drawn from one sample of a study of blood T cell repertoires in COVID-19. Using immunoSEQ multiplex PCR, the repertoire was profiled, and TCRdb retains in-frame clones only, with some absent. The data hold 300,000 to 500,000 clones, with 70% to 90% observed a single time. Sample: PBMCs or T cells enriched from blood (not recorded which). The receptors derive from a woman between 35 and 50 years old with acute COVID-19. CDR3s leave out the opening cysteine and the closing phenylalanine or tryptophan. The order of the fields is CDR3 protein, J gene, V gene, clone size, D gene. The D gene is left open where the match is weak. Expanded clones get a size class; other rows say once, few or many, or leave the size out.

ASSSSGGPYNEQF | TRBJ2-1 | TRBV5-1 | NA | NA
ASSFSVGELF | TRBJ2-2 | TRBV5-6 | once | NA
ASSSTGRTYGYT | TRBJ1-2 | TRBV6-5 | NA | TRBD1
ASRNRDLTF | TRBJ1-1 | TRBV3-1/TRBV3-2 | NA | NA
ASSLTGQGSYNEQF | TRBJ2-1 | TRBV5-1 | few | NA
ASSLDSGSSNYGYT | TRBJ1-2 | TRBV7-8 | NA | NA
ASSLAQVTYEQY | TRBJ2-7 | TRBV7-2 | once | NA
ASGDTLNEKLF | TRBJ1-4 | TRBV6-5 | NA | NA
ASSSDTWELDQPQH | TRBJ1-5 | TRBV19 | once | NA
ASSFSEYEQY | TRBJ2-7 | TRBV12-3/TRBV12-4 | NA | NA
ASSRPQGTNTEAF | TRBJ1-1 | TRBV5-4 | NA | NA
ASSLGLAGTTQETQY | TRBJ2-5 | TRBV11-3 | NA | TRBD2
ASSQGVEGTAY | TRBJ2-7 | TRBV4-1 | NA | NA
ASSSASGGHSETQY | TRBJ2-5 | TRBV5-1 | NA | TRBD2
ASGLPLPSPSNGYT | TRBJ1-2 | TRBV12-5 | NA | NA
ASSVVLSEQY | TRBJ2-7 | TRBV7-8 | NA | NA
ASSPQGGKNIQY | TRBJ2-4 | TRBV18 | NA | NA
ASSETRVETQY | TRBJ2-5 | TRBV2 | NA | NA
ASGLVGGGTDTQY | TRBJ2-3 | TRBV12-5 | NA | NA
ASSQVGFQYQETQY | TRBJ2-5 | TRBV14 | once | NA
ASSFPQVQNYGYT | TRBJ1-2 | TRBV7-9 | once | NA
ASSPQPTLTEAF | TRBJ1-1 | TRBV6-5 | NA | NA
ASSQGLAGSETQY | TRBJ2-5 | TRBV3-1/TRBV3-2 | NA | TRBD2
AWRTGVPNEQF | TRBJ2-1 | TRBV30 | NA | NA
ASSFRRDSNQPQH | TRBJ1-5 | TRBV27 | NA | NA
ASSQEGGQGEKLF | TRBJ1-4 | TRBV4-2 | NA | NA
ASSSQSGSISPLH | TRBJ1-6 | TRBV7-2 | few | NA
ASLFPGQIGEKLF | TRBJ1-4 | TRBV10-1 | NA | TRBD1
ASSLGPGSGNTIY | TRBJ1-3 | TRBV11-2 | few | NA
ASSGTGMGSGANVLT | TRBJ2-6 | TRBV9 | NA | TRBD1
ASRIGQGGEAF | TRBJ1-1 | TRBV12-3/TRBV12-4 | NA | NA
ASSKPGMDYGYT | TRBJ1-2 | TRBV25-1 | NA | NA
ASSSLGGTSSYNEQF | TRBJ2-1 | TRBV18 | NA | TRBD2
AWSNRGRGGNQPQH | TRBJ1-5 | TRBV30 | NA | TRBD1
ATRHRQGARNTEAF | TRBJ1-1 | TRBV24-1 | NA | TRBD1
ASSRPGQTYEQY | TRBJ2-7 | TRBV4-1 | NA | TRBD1
ASRMGLAGGRELF | TRBJ2-2 | TRBV3-1/TRBV3-2 | NA | TRBD2
ASSLGLAGDTDTQY | TRBJ2-3 | TRBV5-6 | NA | TRBD2
ASSLGTGGPYEQY | TRBJ2-7 | TRBV5-1 | few | TRBD1
ASEVQEGFYEQY | TRBJ2-7 | TRBV23-1 | NA | NA
ASSQERRTGTYGYT | TRBJ1-2 | TRBV4-1 | NA | TRBD1
ASSQLGKTNSPLH | TRBJ1-6 | TRBV3-1/TRBV3-2 | NA | NA
ASSEGGQLYEQY | TRBJ2-7 | TRBV2 | once | NA
ASSQNKRTGTINTEAF | TRBJ1-1 | TRBV5-1 | NA | TRBD1
ASSSSRGSSYEQY | TRBJ2-7 | TRBV7-9 | NA | NA
ASSESDRTAGVVVYGYT | TRBJ1-2 | TRBV10-2 | few | NA
ATAKRGNTGELF | TRBJ2-2 | TRBV2 | NA | NA
ASSQSGGVYNEQF | TRBJ2-1 | TRBV4-1 | NA | TRBD2
ASSNPGLGIYNSPLH | TRBJ1-6 | TRBV7-8 | NA | NA
SASPWGGAWETQY | TRBJ2-5 | TRBV20-1 | NA | NA
ASSLVGPSAFSTDTQY | TRBJ2-3 | TRBV5-1 | NA | NA
ASQWDTTYGYT | TRBJ1-2 | TRBV19 | NA | NA
AISELDQGEQF | TRBJ2-1 | TRBV10-3 | once | NA
ASSSSYNSPLH | TRBJ1-6 | TRBV18 | NA | NA